This record looks at one T cell receptor (beta chain) sequence and its context. The data belong to a study of blood T cell repertoires in COVID-19. Whole-study context: From T cells, B-cell-depleted T cells, or PBMCs came the material, which was cDNA or gDNA.

CDR1 is LGHNA, CDR2 YSLEER, per germline. Trimming shortened V by 0 bases and J by 6 bases, and 8 bases separated the two germline ends. CDR3 length: 13 residues. Profiled with immunoSEQ multiplex PCR; TCRdb holds only in-frame clones, not every one. The data show more than 300,000 clones, around 90% seen once. Individuals drawn from 24 US areas were about 18 to 95 years old. The study assigned cohorts using participant-reported clinical history. Donors in Cohort 3 who had recovered were those with two negative PCRs, healthcare professional clearance, or resolution of their symptoms. Input material: PBMCs or T cells enriched from blood (not recorded which). The clonotype was recovered from a woman in her 30s who had recovered from COVID-19. This chain connects TRBV4-3 to TRBJ1-1; a weak D match, TRBD1 (6 bases). The CDR3 sequence is CASSQDRGAEAFF. The CDR3 DNA reads TGCGCCAGCAGCCAAGACAGGGGCGCTGAAGCTTTCTTT.